The 27 T cell receptor beta chains given below trace back to one sample, sequenced in a study of patients and donors after allogeneic stem cell transplantation (dated by TCRdb to 2020 to 2022). Receptors were amplified or captured by RT-PCR. The listed sequencing device is NextSeq 550. TCRdb took the public reads, trimmed them with fastp at Q25, ran MiXCR for clone calling and kept in-frame beta chains. All rows with the same CDR3 protein become a single entry with the most common DNA and genes. Here the sample has about a million distinct CDR3 sequences; over 15% occur a single time. About 6% of the sample goes to the ten largest clones. Sequenced: blood, either unsorted or a sorted T cell fraction (not recorded which). These receptors were obtained from a human donor who was either an allogeneic HSCT recipient or a stem cell or donor lymphocyte infusion donor (not recorded which). It is not recorded whose cells these are; they may come from a transplant donor.

This clonotype was seen more than once but under ten times. V is TRBV6-2 or TRBV6-3 and J is TRBJ1-5; D ambiguous. V dropped 5 bases and J dropped 4 bases, with 9 bases sitting between them. Germline V gives CDR1 MNHEY, CDR2 SVGEGT. The CDR3 length is 13 residues. The CDR3 sequence: CASSLLVNQPQHF. Written as DNA, the CDR3 is TGTGCCAGCAGTCTCTTGGTTAATCAGCCCCAGCATTTT.

This clonotype was observed a handful of times. The genes are TRBV6-5 and TRBJ1-4; no clear D. V was cut by 0 bases and J by 13 bases, with 15 bases left in between. The CDR3 loop spans 14 amino acids. Germline CDR1 and CDR2: MNHEY and SVGAGI. The CDR3 here is CASSYSLVDRILFF. The CDR3 DNA is TGTGCCAGCAGTTACTCCCTTGTAGATAGGATACTGTTTTTT.

The chain uses TRBV27 and TRBJ2-5; D is possibly TRBD2 (8 bases). The CDR3 extends over 14 amino acids. Germline-derived CDR1 and CDR2 are MNHEY and SMNVEV (reference sequence). Trimming removed 5 bases at V and 7 bases at J, with 17 bases between. The CDR3 DNA is TGTGCCAGCAGTCAAACTAGCGGACAGGTGACCCAGTACTTC. Protein sequence: CASSQTSGQVTQYF.

This clonotype was detected a few times. This chain links TRBV20-1 with TRBJ2-1, with 7 bases fitting TRBD1. The J segment lost 3 bases and the V segment lost 3 bases, leaving 5 bases of the junction unmatched. The CDR3 totals 14 residues. Germline loops: CDR1 DFQATT, CDR2 SNEGSKA (reference sequence). The CDR3 protein is CSARRRTGYNEQFF. DNA of the CDR3: TGCAGTGCTAGGAGGCGGACAGGCTACAATGAGCAGTTCTTC.

This clonotype was detected a few times. The genes are TRBV29-1 and TRBJ1-3, with D perhaps matching TRBD1 (6 bases). Trimming removed 8 bases at V and 1 base at J, with 9 bases between. There are 12 residues in the CDR3. Germline V lookup: CDR1 SQVTM, CDR2 ANQGSEA. The CDR3 is CSFRGSGNTIYF. DNA for the CDR3: TGCAGCTTCAGGGGATCTGGAAACACCATATATTTT.

The V call is TRBV6-5, the J call TRBJ2-7; 13 positions agree with TRBD2. The CDR3 runs 19 residues. CDR1 and CDR2 (germline): MNHEY, SVGAGI. The J segment lost 4 bases and the V segment lost 0 bases, leaving 12 bases of the junction unmatched. The CDR3 DNA follows: TGTGCCAGCAGTTACTCGCCGGGACTAGCGGGGACGCGTCCATACGAGCAGTACTTC. It encodes CASSYSPGLAGTRPYEQYF.

This clonotype was observed a handful of times. This sequence joins TRBV7-7 and TRBJ2-2, with 7 bases matching TRBD1. The CDR3 extends over 15 amino acids. V lost 5 bases and J lost 4; bases outside the gene matches: 7. Germline V gene sequence: CDR1 SSHAT, CDR2 FNYEAQ (reference sequence). The CDR3 sequence: CASSPRDSFTGELFF. The DNA for the CDR3 is TGTGCCAGCAGCCCTAGGGACAGCTTCACCGGGGAGCTGTTTTTT.

This clonotype was observed a few times. The chain employs TRBV11-2 and TRBJ2-7; 7 bases fit TRBD1. The germline gives CDR1 SGHAT, CDR2 FQNNGV. V gave up 7 bases and J gave up 2 bases; unmatched junction bases: 8. This CDR3 region has 14 residues. This CDR3 is CASTGPGTAYEQYF. CDR3 DNA: TGTGCCAGCACTGGGCCAGGGACAGCCTACGAGCAGTACTTC.

The chain couples TRBV5-1 to TRBJ2-7; 7 nucleotides agree with TRBD1. The V and J ends lost 5 bases and 3 bases, in that order; junction bases with no gene match: 14. The CDR3 contains 16 residues. The germline V gene encodes CDR1 SGHRS and CDR2 YFSETQ. Here the CDR3 reads CASRPDSGTEIYEQYF. The CDR3 DNA reads TGCGCCAGCAGACCGGACTCCGGGACAGAAATCTACGAGCAGTACTTC.

This clonotype was observed a few times. The chain combines TRBV12-3 or TRBV12-4 with TRBJ1-5; maybe TRBD1 (6 bases). With 7 bases removed from V and 4 bases from J, the gap between germline ends came to 14 bases. The CDR3 consists of 14 residues. The CDR3 nucleotides are TGTGCCAGCATTGGGGGCCGGTCTAATCAGCCCCAGCATTTT. Translated: CASIGGRSNQPQHF.

This clonotype was detected only a few times. This chain uses TRBV20-1 with TRBJ1-1; D call uncertain. V was shortened by 7 bases and J by 3 bases, with 15 bases between the two germline ends. The CDR3 is 13 residues long. Per germline, CDR1 DFQATT and CDR2 SNEGSKA (reference sequence). CDR3 bases: TGCAGTGTCGTGGGTGGCCGGGACACTGAAGCTTTCTTT. This translates into CSVVGGRDTEAFF.

This rearrangement joins TRBV12-3 or TRBV12-4 to TRBJ2-1, with D possibly matching TRBD2 (6 bases). CDR3 length equals 13 residues. The ends were cut back, 0 bases at V and 9 bases at J, with 9 bases in the middle. This chain's CDR3 is CASSLAQLAEQFF. The CDR3 region has the DNA TGTGCCAGCAGTTTAGCGCAACTAGCTGAGCAGTTCTTC.

This clonotype was detected a few times. V gene TRBV4-3 combines with J gene TRBJ2-3; 10 bases align to TRBD2. The V segment lost 6 bases and the J segment 4 bases; nucleotides outside the gene matches: 7. CDR1 and CDR2 (germline): LGHNA, YSLEER. The length of the CDR3 is 15 residues. The CDR3 reads CASRGASGGPDTQYF. CDR3 nucleotide sequence: TGCGCCAGCAGGGGGGCTAGCGGGGGACCAGATACGCAGTATTTT.

The rearrangement uses TRBV25-1 and TRBJ2-1, with 11 nucleotides matching TRBD2. This CDR3 is 17 amino acids long. Germline loops: CDR1 MGHDK, CDR2 SYGVNS. Losses at the gene ends were 4 bases for V and 5 bases for J; bases not matched to a gene: 10. CDR3 residues: CASSGVSGRALHNEQFF. The CDR3 coding sequence is TGTGCCAGCAGTGGTGTTAGCGGGAGGGCCCTTCACAATGAGCAGTTCTTC.

The chain recombines TRBV15 with TRBJ1-1; 7 nucleotides match TRBD1. CDR1 is LNHNV, CDR2 YYDKDF, per germline (reference sequence). V was clipped by 0 bases and J by 11 bases; unmatched bases: 6. The CDR3 runs 13 residues. CDR3 loop: CATSRDPGTDAFF. The CDR3, as DNA: TGTGCCACCAGCAGAGATCCCGGGACAGATGCTTTCTTT. The full variable domain, rest sourced from reference TRBV15 and TRBJ1-1, is DAMVIQNPRYQVTQFGKPVTLSCSQTLNHNVMYWYQQKSSQAPKLLFHYYDKDFNNEADTPDNFQSRRPNTSFCFLDIRSPGLGDTAMYLCATSRDPGTDAFFGQGTRLTVV.

This clonotype was detected only a few times. The rearrangement joins TRBV10-3 to TRBJ2-7; 8 bases agree with TRBD1. V trimming: 7 bases; J trimming: 2 bases; junction bases outside the gene matches: 7. From germline, CDR1 is ENHRY and CDR2 SYGVKD. The CDR3 runs to 14 residues. The CDR3 region has the DNA TGTGCCATCACCGGGACAGGATTTACCTACGAGCAGTACTTC. Amino acid sequence: CAITGTGFTYEQYF.

This sequence joins TRBV10-3 and TRBJ2-3; 7 nucleotides align to TRBD1. V was clipped by 11 bases and J by 1 base; unmatched bases: 15. The CDR3 has 16 amino acids. Germline loops: CDR1 ENHRY, CDR2 SYGVKD. CDR3 coding DNA: TGTGCCGTCGGACAGGTCCTGCCTCAGCGCACAGATACGCAGTATTTT. Residues: CAVGQVLPQRTDTQYF.

In this sample, this clonotype turned up once. This chain links TRBV12-3 or TRBV12-4 with TRBJ2-3, with 8 bases aligning to TRBD2. Trimming removed 7 bases from V and 6 bases from J; junction bases left unmatched: 3. The CDR3 sequence is 12 residues long. The CDR3 spells CASTGGADTQYF. DNA of the CDR3: TGTGCCAGCACCGGGGGGGCGGATACGCAGTATTTT.

The chain joins TRBV6-1 to TRBJ2-7, with D possibly being TRBD1 (6 bases). The V gene's germline CDR1 is MNHNS and CDR2 SASEGT. The CDR3 is 15 residues long. V dropped 6 bases and J dropped 1 base, with 16 bases sitting between them. In DNA, the CDR3 is TGTGCCAGCAGAGAGACCGGGACAACTTCCTACGAGCAGTACTTC. It yields the protein CASRETGTTSYEQYF.

Comment on this clonotype: A much larger clone lies one base from this, so it may be a read error. V usage is TRBV10-3 and J usage is TRBJ2-1, with 7 positions matching TRBD1. CDR1 and CDR2 from the germline V gene are ENHRY and SYGVKD. The CDR3 is 15 residues long. CDR3 region: CTISRVGTDYNEQFF. The CDR3, as DNA: TGTACCATCAGTCGTGTAGGGACAGACTACAATGAGCAGTTCTTC.

CDR3 coding DNA: TGCGCCAGCAGCTCCCAACCACTAGCGGGAGGCCTCAGCACAGATACGCAGTATTTT. Translating gives CASSSQPLAGGLSTDTQYF. The chain has TRBV5-1 and TRBJ2-3; 12 bases align to TRBD2. This CDR3 contains 19 residues. V shed 3 bases and J 0 bases; nucleotides not matched to a gene: 11. CDR1 is SGHRS, CDR2 YFSETQ, per germline.

This clonotype was seen a few times. This sequence joins TRBV20-1 and TRBJ1-1; D is uncertain. With 7 bases removed from V and 3 bases from J, the gap between germline ends came to 18 bases. Germline loops: CDR1 DFQATT, CDR2 SNEGSKA (reference sequence). This CDR3 is built from 14 residues. The CDR3, as DNA: TGCAGTGGCATAGAGGATTTGGAGTACACTGAAGCTTTCTTT. Residues: CSGIEDLEYTEAFF.

This clonotype occurred a few times. The V call is TRBV5-5, the J call TRBJ2-1; TRBD2 agrees at 9 bases. Germline V gene data show CDR1 as SGHKS and CDR2 as YYEKEE (reference sequence). CDR3 length: 15 amino acids. V dropped 3 bases and J dropped 9; count of bases not matched to a gene: 10. The CDR3 DNA reads as TGTGCCAGCAGCTCCGGTATTAGCGGGGGCGGTGAGCAGTTCTTC. The encoded protein is CASSSGISGGGEQFF. Filled out from reference TRBV5-5 and TRBJ2-1, the complete variable domain reads DAGVTQSPTHLIKTRGQQVTLRCSPISGHKSVSWYQQVLGQGPQFIFQYYEKEERGRGNFPDRFSARQFPNYSSELNVNALLLGDSALYLCASSSGISGGGEQFFGPGTRLTVL.

This clonotype was observed a handful of times. The rearrangement joins TRBV4-2 to TRBJ2-1; D may correspond to TRBD1 or TRBD2 (5 bases each). In germline, CDR1 is LGHNA, CDR2 YNFKEQ. The CDR3 is 18 residues long. Deletions cut 1 base from V and 0 bases from J, with 16 bases between. In DNA, the CDR3 is TGTGCCAGCAGCCAAGGGGGGAAGGGGATAATCTCCTACAATGAGCAGTTCTTC. It specifies CASSQGGKGIISYNEQFF.

This clonotype was observed a few times. This chain uses TRBV18 with TRBJ1-5; a possible D gene is TRBD1 (5 bases). In germline, CDR1 is KGHSH, CDR2 LQKENI. Trimming removed 5 bases from V and 4 bases from J, with 9 bases in between. The length of the CDR3 is 13 residues. The CDR3 sequence is CASSSDNNQPQHF. The CDR3 coding sequence is TGTGCCAGCTCATCGGACAATAATCAGCCCCAGCATTTT.

In its sample, this clonotype was seen a few times. CDR3 in DNA: TGCGCCAGCAGCCAGGGCGCATCGGGGAAACTGTTTTTT. Translating gives CASSQGASGKLFF. The chain is built from TRBV4-1 and TRBJ1-4; D gene unclear. Germline V gene lookup returns CDR1 MGHRA and CDR2 YSYEKL. The CDR3 spans 13 residues. Trimming removed 3 bases from V and 11 bases from J, with 13 bases in between.

This clonotype appeared a few times. V usage is TRBV12-3 or TRBV12-4 and J usage is TRBJ2-1, with TRBD1 matching over 12 bases. With 2 bases clipped from V and 5 bases from J, the junction kept 10 bases outside the gene matches. CDR3 length: 18 amino acids. The CDR3 here is CASSLRVWGQGANNEQFF. CDR3 nucleotides: TGTGCCAGCAGTTTAAGGGTTTGGGGACAGGGGGCTAACAATGAGCAGTTCTTC.